This T cell receptor (beta chain) was captured by sequencing in a study of CD8+ T cells in alopecia areata. Study as a whole: Severity was scored as percentage of affected scalp area in treated patients. General observations from the study: Sequenced scalp T cells also include alphabeta T cells resident in normal skin.

Treatment reported: oral pan-JAK inhibitor, 5-10 mg twice daily. From germline, CDR1 is GTSNPN and CDR2 SVGIG (reference sequence). The CDR3 contains 15 residues. Trimming pared 3 bases from V and 5 bases from J, leaving 19 bases between. To note about this clone: As yet, its antigen is unknown.

RNA, once extracted, was reverse transcribed into cDNA for use as the sequencing template. Generated by immunoSEQ multiplex PCR, the TCRdb table keeps only in-frame clones and is missing some. Of 250,000 to 350,000 clones detected, around 64% appear once; the ten largest clones hold around 0.92%. This TCR derives from a human donor with alopecia areata. This chain connects TRBV30 to TRBJ1-2; perhaps TRBD1 as D (6 bases). The specimen comprised CD4+ T cells sorted from blood, sampled between weeks 51 and 54, from a patient treated with tofacitinib. The CDR3 loop is CAWRNGDTPFYGYTF. The CDR3 DNA is TGTGCCTGGAGGAATGGGGACACTCCGTTTTATGGCTACACCTTC.